This TCR beta chain was sequenced for a study of blood T cell repertoires in COVID-19. Study overall: Both acute and convalescent COVID-19 samples were obtained from the United States, Italy and Spain. From T cells, B-cell-depleted T cells, or PBMCs came the material, which was cDNA or gDNA.

Per the germline V gene, CDR1 is MGHRA and CDR2 is YSYEKL. V lost 1 base and J lost 1, with 10 bases in between. There are 15 residues in the CDR3. Source study methods: Researchers report that nucleated cell counts were estimated from reference gene primer amplification. TCRdb's table, derived via immunoSEQ multiplex PCR, lists solely in-frame clones and lacks some. The V and J calls and the clone size are those of that table, but D and trimming were determined from the DNA. The sample lists around 72,000 clones; over 75% were seen once. The sample taken for sequencing was peripheral blood. The sequence came from a man aged 50-59 years with acute or convalescent COVID-19. The V and J genes are TRBV4-1 and TRBJ1-2, with a weak D call TRBD1 (6 bases). As DNA, the CDR3 is TGCGCCAGCAGCCAAGCCGAACAGGGTAACTATGGCTACACCTTC. Amino acids: CASSQAEQGNYGYTF.